The 28 T cell receptor beta chains reported below all come from one sample, sequenced in a study of graft-versus-host responses after intestinal transplantation. The repertoire was sequenced with immunoSEQ multiplex PCR; TCRdb's copy has only in-frame clones and lacks some. The data hold roughly 36,000 clones, with less than 90% observed a single time. This sample comprised PBMCs, obtained 1070 days after transplant. These receptors were taken from a human patient who received an intestinal transplant, so some T cells may come from the graft donor.

The chain has TRBV28 and TRBJ2-3; TRBD2 agrees at 9 bases. Per germline, CDR1 MDHEN and CDR2 SYDVKM. With 4 bases clipped from V and 0 bases from J, the junction kept 5 bases outside the gene matches. This CDR3 contains 16 residues. The CDR3 spells CASSSLLAGSTDTQYF. CDR3 nucleotides: TGTGCCAGCAGTTCCCTCCTAGCGGGGAGCACAGATACGCAGTATTTT.

This chain uses TRBV6-1 with TRBJ2-7; possibly TRBD2 for D (6 bases). In germline, CDR1 is MNHNS, CDR2 SASEGT. The length of the CDR3 is 13 residues. The V end was cut by 4 bases, the J end by 3 bases, with 10 bases between. This chain's CDR3 is CASSGGDHYEQYF. CDR3 bases: TGTGCCAGCAGTGGGGGGGATCACTACGAGCAGTACTTC.

This sequence joins TRBV6-1 and TRBJ2-7, with D perhaps given as TRBD1 or TRBD2 (5 bases each). In germline, CDR1 is MNHNS, CDR2 SASEGT. The CDR3 extends over 13 amino acids. Trimming took off 6 bases at V and 3 bases at J, with 12 bases between the two ends. The CDR3 coding sequence is TGTGCCAGCAGCATACGGGGCAGCTACGAGCAGTACTTC. Translated: CASSIRGSYEQYF.

The chain combines TRBV10-1 with TRBJ2-5; D is undetermined. This CDR3 spans 13 amino acids. V lost 2 bases and J lost 7, with 11 bases in between. Per germline, CDR1 WNHNN and CDR2 SYGVQD (reference sequence). This CDR3 reads CASSEIPFGTQYF. The CDR3 DNA sequence: TGCGCCAGCAGTGAGATTCCCTTCGGGACCCAGTACTTC.

This clone showed up just a few times. The chain couples TRBV6-1 to TRBJ1-1; TRBD1 might be the D (6 bases). V was cut by 1 base and J by 4 bases, with 16 bases left in between. In germline, CDR1 is MNHNS, CDR2 SASEGT. The CDR3 consists of 16 residues. The CDR3 spells CASSEDAGGASTEAFF. The CDR3 bases are TGTGCCAGCAGTGAAGATGCGGGGGGGGCGAGCACTGAAGCTTTCTTT.

The chain recombines TRBV6-5 with TRBJ1-2, with D hard to call. Trimming removed 0 bases at V and 2 bases at J, with 10 bases between. The CDR3 is made up of 15 amino acids. The V gene's germline CDR1 is MNHEY and CDR2 SVGAGI. DNA for the CDR3: TGTGCCAGCAGTTACTCGTCGCGGAGAAACTATGGCTACACCTTC. As protein: CASSYSSRRNYGYTF.

The rearrangement links TRBV6-1 to TRBJ2-2; 9 bases are a match to TRBD1. Looked up from germline, CDR1 is MNHNS and CDR2 is SASEGT. This CDR3 spans 15 amino acids. The V gene end was trimmed by 4 bases and the J gene end by 5 bases; junction bases not matched to a gene: 5. In nucleotides, the CDR3 is TGTGCCAGCAGTGCAGACAGGGGGGCAACCGGGGAGCTGTTTTTT. Translating gives CASSADRGATGELFF.

The chain joins TRBV7-8 to TRBJ2-3, with a tentative D call TRBD2 (7 bases). The V gene's germline CDR1 is SGHVS and CDR2 FQNEAQ. The V end was cut by 1 base, the J end by 5 bases, with 13 bases between. This CDR3 has 15 residues. CDR3: CASSLGGGALDTQYF. DNA of the CDR3: TGTGCCAGCAGCTTAGGAGGGGGGGCCTTAGATACGCAGTATTTT.

The gene calls are TRBV7-9 and TRBJ2-1, with D unclear. Trimming removed 1 base from V and 5 bases from J, with 6 bases in between. This CDR3 has 13 residues. CDR1 and CDR2 (germline): SEHNR, FQNEAQ (reference sequence). The CDR3: CASSLGTHNEQFF. The CDR3 nucleotides are TGTGCCAGCAGCTTAGGTACCCACAATGAGCAGTTCTTC.

The rearrangement joins TRBV7-3 to TRBJ1-6; a weak D match, TRBD1 (6 bases). Germline CDR1 reads SGHTA; CDR2 reads FQGTGA. V lost 5 bases, J lost 7 bases, and 12 bases lay in between. This CDR3 is built from 14 residues. CDR3 loop: CASSVQGGNSPLHF. As DNA, the CDR3 is TGTGCCAGCAGCGTACAGGGCGGGAATTCACCCCTCCACTTT.

This sequence joins TRBV19 and TRBJ2-1, with D unresolved. This CDR3 region has 13 residues. Per germline, CDR1 LNHDA and CDR2 SQIVND (reference sequence). The V and J ends lost 3 bases and 5 bases respectively, with 8 bases between them. The CDR3 is CASSISFNNEQFF. The CDR3 DNA is TGTGCCAGTAGTATCTCTTTTAACAATGAGCAGTTCTTC.

This clone appeared a few times. The V call is TRBV6-1, the J call TRBJ1-1; 10 nucleotides match TRBD1. This CDR3 spans 15 amino acids. V lost 3 bases, J lost 4 bases, and 5 bases stayed unmatched. The germline V gene encodes CDR1 MNHNS and CDR2 SASEGT. The CDR3 spells CASSERTGGATEAFF. CDR3 sequence (DNA): TGTGCCAGCAGTGAGCGGACAGGGGGGGCCACTGAAGCTTTCTTT.

The chain links TRBV6-1 to TRBJ2-3; possible D gene TRBD2, 6 bases. The CDR3 is 16 residues long. Germline V CDR1 and CDR2: MNHNS, SASEGT. Deletions cut 3 bases from V and 0 bases from J, with 13 bases between. CDR3 coding DNA: TGTGCCAGCAGTGATCGTGCCGGGGGAAGCACAGATACGCAGTATTTT. It translates to CASSDRAGGSTDTQYF.

This clone was detected a few times. This rearrangement joins TRBV6-4 to TRBJ2-7; tentative D call: TRBD2 (7 bases). V dropped 3 bases and J dropped 5 bases, with 17 bases sitting between them. The CDR3 contains 15 residues. The germline V gene encodes CDR1 MRHNA and CDR2 SNTAGT. The CDR3 loop reads CASSEEGGPVNEQYF. Here the CDR3 DNA reads TGTGCCAGCAGTGAGGAGGGGGGGCCTGTCAACGAGCAGTACTTC.

The rearrangement links TRBV19 to TRBJ2-1; D ambiguous. This CDR3 contains 15 residues. Trimming stripped 7 bases from V and 1 base from J, with 14 bases between. CDR1 and CDR2 from the germline V gene are LNHDA and SQIVND (reference sequence). The DNA for the CDR3 is TGTGCCAGTATTAGGCAGCACAATTCCTACAATGAGCAGTTCTTC. Residues: CASIRQHNSYNEQFF.

V gene TRBV9 combines with J gene TRBJ2-3; 7 bases align to TRBD1. This CDR3 region has 16 residues. The germline V gene has CDR1 SGDLS and CDR2 YYNGEE. V trimming: 0 bases; J trimming: 2 bases; junction bases outside the gene matches: 6. The CDR3 DNA reads as TGTGCCAGCAGCGTAGGGGGACAGTCGGTCACAGATACGCAGTATTTT. It specifies CASSVGGQSVTDTQYF.

In this sample, this clone turned up once. The V and J genes are TRBV25-1 and TRBJ2-1, with 10 bases matching TRBD1. The CDR3 is 17 residues long. The V segment lost 1 base and the J segment 6 bases; nucleotides outside the gene matches: 9. From germline, CDR1 is MGHDK and CDR2 SYGVNS. The CDR3 loop is CASSELYRDRGPNEQFF. CDR3 DNA: TGTGCCAGCAGTGAATTATACCGGGACAGGGGACCCAATGAGCAGTTCTTC.

This clone was counted only a few times. The chain uses TRBV6-1 and TRBJ1-2; 12 bases align to TRBD1. This CDR3 has 14 residues. CDR1 MNHNS and CDR2 SASEGT come from the germline V gene. The trim removed 6 bases at V and 6 bases at J, leaving 5 bases unmatched. The CDR3 bases are TGTGCCAGCAGGCACGGGACAGGGGGCAATGGCTACACCTTC. Amino acid sequence: CASRHGTGGNGYTF.

This clone has only a few counts. This chain connects TRBV4-2 to TRBJ2-7; 10 bases match TRBD1. V trimming: 1 base; J trimming: 3 bases; junction bases outside the gene matches: 3. The V gene's germline CDR1 is LGHNA and CDR2 YNFKEQ. CDR3 length: 15 residues. The chain's CDR3 is CASSQARTGGYEQYF. In nucleotides, the CDR3 is TGTGCCAGCAGCCAAGCCCGGACAGGGGGCTACGAGCAGTACTTC.

The chain combines TRBV27 with TRBJ1-2; D remains unclear. Germline values: CDR1 MNHEY, CDR2 SMNVEV (reference sequence). The length of the CDR3 is 13 residues. The V end was cut by 3 bases, the J end by 4 bases, with 9 bases between. This CDR3 is CASSLRGTYGYTF. CDR3 sequence (DNA): TGTGCCAGCAGTTTGCGAGGAACCTATGGCTACACCTTC.

The rearrangement links TRBV19 to TRBJ2-1; D is unresolved. The CDR3 has 15 amino acids. V was pared by 3 bases and J by 4 bases, with 13 bases between. CDR1 LNHDA and CDR2 SQIVND come from the germline V gene (reference sequence). DNA for the CDR3: TGTGCCAGTAGTATTGGCTATACAATATACAATGAGCAGTTCTTC. This codes for CASSIGYTIYNEQFF.

DNA for the CDR3: TGTGCCAGCAGCGTTGACTTGACTGCCGGGGAGCTGTTTTTT. As protein: CASSVDLTAGELFF. The chain couples TRBV7-2 to TRBJ2-2; D not resolved. The V end lost 5 bases, the J end lost 6 bases, and 13 bases lay between the germline ends. The CDR3 sequence is 14 residues long. CDR1 is SGHTA and CDR2 is FQGNSA in the germline V gene.

The rearrangement uses TRBV7-9 and TRBJ2-7; D uncertain. The CDR3 extends over 12 amino acids. Trimming removed 1 base at V and 5 bases at J, with 6 bases between. The germline V gene has CDR1 SEHNR and CDR2 FQNEAQ (reference sequence). CDR3: CASSLVYDEQYF. The CDR3 DNA follows: TGTGCCAGCAGCTTAGTATACGACGAGCAGTACTTC. The complete variable domain, with remaining parts taken from reference TRBV7-9 and TRBJ2-7, reads DTGVSQNPRHKITKRGQNVTFRCDPISEHNRLYWYRQTLGQGPEFLTYFQNEAQLEKSRLLSDRFSAERPKGSFSTLEIQRTEQGDSAMYLCASSLVYDEQYFGPGTRLTVT.

The chain joins TRBV19 to TRBJ2-7; D remains ambiguous. Germline CDR1 LNHDA, CDR2 SQIVND (reference sequence). The CDR3 extends over 14 amino acids. V gave up 2 bases and J gave up 2 bases, with 10 bases separating them. The CDR3 coding sequence is TGTGCCAGTAGTATACAGGCTTGGACCTACGAGCAGTACTTC. Protein: CASSIQAWTYEQYF. The full variable domain, with the rest looked up from reference TRBV19 and TRBJ2-7, is DGGITQSPKYLFRKEGQNVTLSCEQNLNHDAMYWYRQDPGQGLRLIYYSQIVNDFQKGDIAEGYSVSREKKESFPLTVTSAQKNPTAFYLCASSIQAWTYEQYFGPGTRLTVT.

This chain links TRBV12-1 with TRBJ2-7. TRBV12-1 is a pseudogene segment. This CDR3 spans 13 amino acids. The CDR3 DNA reads TGTGCCAGCCCCAGAAGCAACTCCTACGAGCAGTACTTC. This codes for CASPRSNSYEQYF.

The V gene is TRBV6-5, the J gene TRBJ2-2; D might be TRBD1 (6 bases). The CDR3 has 14 residues. Germline lookup yields CDR1 MNHEY and CDR2 SVGAGI. V was shortened by 2 bases and J by 5 bases, with 9 bases between the two germline ends. As DNA, the CDR3 is TGTGCCAGCAGTTACCAGGGGATGACCGGGGAGCTGTTTTTT. It yields the protein CASSYQGMTGELFF.

The V call is TRBV5-5, the J call TRBJ2-5; 9 nucleotides line up with TRBD2. Germline CDR1 SGHKS, CDR2 YYEKEE (reference sequence). V shed 4 bases, J shed 0 bases, and the junction held 13 bases outside the gene matches. This CDR3 has 18 residues. The CDR3 sequence is CASSPVEDAGGYQETQYF. The DNA of the CDR3 is TGTGCCAGCAGCCCGGTCGAGGATGCGGGGGGGTACCAAGAGACCCAGTACTTC.

V usage is TRBV5-1 and J usage is TRBJ2-5; 7 bases are a match to TRBD1. With 1 base clipped from V and 4 bases from J, the junction kept 1 base outside the gene matches. CDR1 is SGHRS and CDR2 is YFSETQ in the germline V gene. This CDR3 region has 13 residues. The CDR3 DNA reads TGCGCCAGCAGCTTGACAGGGGTAGAGACCCAGTACTTC. Translation: CASSLTGVETQYF.